This passage covers 9 T cell receptor beta chains from one sample sequenced in a study of blood T cell repertoires in COVID-19. Here immunoSEQ multiplex PCR was the method, and the copy in TCRdb shows in-frame clones only, minus some. The data show 350,000 to 550,000 clones, approximately 90% seen once. The sequenced sample was peripheral blood. These receptors were taken from a woman in her twenties or thirties with acute or convalescent COVID-19.

The genes are TRBV28 and TRBJ1-6, with a tentative D call TRBD1 (5 bases). The CDR3 is 12 amino acids. The V gene's germline CDR1 is MDHEN and CDR2 SYDVKM. The ends were cut back, 6 bases at V and 8 bases at J, with 8 bases in the middle. The CDR3 here is CASRLTDSPLHF. CDR3 bases: TGTGCCAGCAGATTGACAGATTCACCCCTCCACTTT. The complete variable domain, with remaining parts taken from reference TRBV28 and TRBJ1-6, reads DVKVTQSSRYLVKRTGEKVFLECVQDMDHENMFWYRQDPGLGLRLIYFSYDVKMKEKGDIPEGYSVSREKKERFSLILESASTNQTSMYLCASRLTDSPLHFGNGTRLTVT.

This chain links TRBV6-6 with TRBJ2-3, with TRBD2 as a possible D gene (5 bases). With 7 bases removed from V and 8 bases from J, the gap between germline ends came to 22 bases. CDR1 MNHNY and CDR2 SVGAGI come from the germline V gene (reference sequence). This CDR3 contains 15 residues. Written as DNA, the CDR3 is TGTGCCAGCACCATCTCGGGCTCCGGGAAGGGTACGCAGTATTTT. It yields the protein CASTISGSGKGTQYF.

This chain joins TRBV11-2 and TRBJ2-7, with 13 bases fitting TRBD2. The CDR3 sequence is 16 residues long. The germline CDR1 and CDR2 sequences are SGHAT and FQNNGV. The J segment lost 4 bases and the V segment lost 5 bases, leaving 8 bases of the junction unmatched. In DNA form, the CDR3 reads TGTGCCAGCAGCCGTCAGACTAGCGGGGGGTGGTACGAGCAGTACTTC. Amino acids: CASSRQTSGGWYEQYF.

This clone was picked up one time. V and J are TRBV7-6 and TRBJ1-5, with D unresolved. Trimming pared 2 bases from V and 6 bases from J, leaving 8 bases between. Germline CDR1 and CDR2: SGHVS and FNYEAQ. This CDR3 is built from 13 residues. The CDR3 spells CASSLFPGQPQHF. Here the CDR3 DNA reads TGTGCCAGCAGCTTATTTCCGGGTCAGCCCCAGCATTTT.

The gene calls are TRBV11-2 and TRBJ1-1; 8 nucleotides align to TRBD1. Germline V CDR1 and CDR2: SGHAT, FQNNGV. Trimming took 5 bases from V and 4 from J; bases not matched to a gene: 9. The length of the CDR3 is 15 residues. The CDR3 nucleotides read TGTGCCAGCAGCGCAGGACAGGGCGGGACCACTGAAGCTTTCTTT. Translation: CASSAGQGGTTEAFF. Full variable domain (missing parts from reference TRBV11-2 and TRBJ1-1): EAGVAQSPRYKIIEKRQSVAFWCNPISGHATLYWYQQILGQGPKLLIQFQNNGVVDDSQLPKDRFSAERLKGVDSTLKIQPAKLEDSAVYLCASSAGQGGTTEAFFGQGTRLTVV.

In its sample, this clone was seen many times. At the DNA level, this CDR3 is encoded by other sequences in the same sample as well. The V gene is TRBV30, the J gene TRBJ1-6; possible D gene TRBD1, 6 bases. V was cut by 4 bases and J by 0 bases, with 10 bases left in between. Germline V gene data show CDR1 as GTSNPN and CDR2 as SVGIG (reference sequence). The CDR3 sequence is 15 residues long. The CDR3 loop reads CAWKGESSYNSPLHF. The CDR3 bases are TGTGCCTGGAAGGGGGAGAGCTCCTATAATTCACCCCTCCACTTT.

This clone was found a few times. The V and J genes are TRBV19 and TRBJ1-4, with 9 positions matching TRBD1. Germline-derived CDR1 and CDR2 are LNHDA and SQIVND (reference sequence). This CDR3 comprises 14 residues. The trim removed 10 bases at V and 8 bases at J, leaving 11 bases unmatched. CDR3 nucleotides: TGTGCCACCAGAATACAGGGGGCTGGGGAAAAACTGTTTTTT. This translates into CATRIQGAGEKLFF.

The chain recombines TRBV28 with TRBJ1-5; 8 bases are a match to TRBD1. Germline V gene data show CDR1 as MDHEN and CDR2 as SYDVKM. This CDR3 region has 19 residues. J was trimmed by 0 bases and V by 5 bases; bases with no gene match: 15. The CDR3 sequence is CASSPGQGWGEISNQPQHF. The CDR3 region has the DNA TGTGCCAGCAGTCCAGGACAGGGTTGGGGGGAGATTAGCAATCAGCCCCAGCATTTT. Together with reference TRBV28 and TRBJ1-5, the CDR3 gives the full variable domain: DVKVTQSSRYLVKRTGEKVFLECVQDMDHENMFWYRQDPGLGLRLIYFSYDVKMKEKGDIPEGYSVSREKKERFSLILESASTNQTSMYLCASSPGQGWGEISNQPQHFGDGTRLSIL.

The CDR3 region has the DNA TGTGCCAGCTCACTAAGCGACGGCCGATATGGCTACACCTTC. Translating gives CASSLSDGRYGYTF. V is TRBV18 and J is TRBJ1-2; no clear D. Trimming removed 4 bases at V and 5 bases at J, with 14 bases between. Looked up from germline, CDR1 is KGHSH and CDR2 is LQKENI. The length of the CDR3 is 14 residues.